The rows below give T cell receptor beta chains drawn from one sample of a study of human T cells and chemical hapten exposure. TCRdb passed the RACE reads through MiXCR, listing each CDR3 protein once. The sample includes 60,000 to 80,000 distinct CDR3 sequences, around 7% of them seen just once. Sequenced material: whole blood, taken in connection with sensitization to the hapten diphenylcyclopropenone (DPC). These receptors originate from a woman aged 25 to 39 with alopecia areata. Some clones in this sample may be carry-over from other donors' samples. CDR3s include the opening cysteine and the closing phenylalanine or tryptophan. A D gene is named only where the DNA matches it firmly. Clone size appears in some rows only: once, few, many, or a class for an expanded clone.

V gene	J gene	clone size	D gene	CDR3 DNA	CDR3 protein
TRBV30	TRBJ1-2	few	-	TGTGCCTGGAGCCGGGGGGCTGACTATGGCTACACCTTC	CAWSRGADYGYTF
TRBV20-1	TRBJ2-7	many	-	TGCAGTGCTAGAGGCCAGGGCCTATCCTACGAGCAGTACTTC	CSARGQGLSYEQYF
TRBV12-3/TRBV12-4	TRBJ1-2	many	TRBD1	TGTGCCAGCAGCCCCCTGGGAGGGGGCAACTATGGCTACACCTTC	CASSPLGGGNYGYTF
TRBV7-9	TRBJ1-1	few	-	TGTGCCAGCAGCCCCCGCCCGACGGCGCAGAACACTGAAGCTTTCTTT	CASSPRPTAQNTEAFF
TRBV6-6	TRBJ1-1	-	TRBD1	TGTGCCAGCAGGCAGGGGGGTACTACTGAAGCTTTCTTT	CASRQGGTTEAFF
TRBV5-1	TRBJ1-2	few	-	TGCGCCAGCAGCTCCTCCACGGGAATCTATGGCTACACCTTC	CASSSSTGIYGYTF
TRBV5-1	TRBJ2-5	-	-	TGCGCCAGCCGGTCTCCCGGGAGAGAGACCCAGTACTTC	CASRSPGRETQYF
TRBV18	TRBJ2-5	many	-	TGTGCCAGCTCACCGCGAAATGAGAGGGAAGAGACCCAGTACTTC	CASSPRNEREETQYF
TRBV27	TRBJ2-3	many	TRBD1	TGTGCCACCAGGACAGGGAGCACTTCTAGCACAGATACGCAGTATTTT	CATRTGSTSSTDTQYF
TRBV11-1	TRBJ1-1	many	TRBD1	TGTGCCAGCAGCCAAACCCAGGGGGCTGAAGCTTTCTTT	CASSQTQGAEAFF
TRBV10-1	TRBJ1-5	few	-	TGCGCCAGCATGGCGGTTGGGGGGCTGGACAATCAGCCCCAGCATTTT	CASMAVGGLDNQPQHF
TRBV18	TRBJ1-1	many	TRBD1	TGTGCCAGCTCACAGGGGGCCGGGACAGGGACTGAAGCTTTCTTT	CASSQGAGTGTEAFF
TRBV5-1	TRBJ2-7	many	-	TGCGCCAGCACTCCACACCCGAATGGCGGCGAGCAGTACTTC	CASTPHPNGGEQYF
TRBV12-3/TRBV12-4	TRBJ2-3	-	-	TGTGCCAGCTCCCAGGGCCCGGGACCGCTCACAGATACGCAGTATTTT	CASSQGPGPLTDTQYF